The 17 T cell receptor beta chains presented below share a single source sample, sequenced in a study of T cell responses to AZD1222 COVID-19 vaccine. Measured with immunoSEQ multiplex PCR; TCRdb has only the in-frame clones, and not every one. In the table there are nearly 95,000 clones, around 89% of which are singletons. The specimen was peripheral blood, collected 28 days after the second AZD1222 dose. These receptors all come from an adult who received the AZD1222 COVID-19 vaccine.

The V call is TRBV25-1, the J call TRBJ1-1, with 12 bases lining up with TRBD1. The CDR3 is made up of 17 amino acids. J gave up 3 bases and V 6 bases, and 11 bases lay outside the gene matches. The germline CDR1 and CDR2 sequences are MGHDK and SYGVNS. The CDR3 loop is CASSRDRGRFTDTEAFF. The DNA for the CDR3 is TGTGCCAGCAGCCGGGACAGGGGGCGTTTTACGGACACTGAAGCTTTCTTT.

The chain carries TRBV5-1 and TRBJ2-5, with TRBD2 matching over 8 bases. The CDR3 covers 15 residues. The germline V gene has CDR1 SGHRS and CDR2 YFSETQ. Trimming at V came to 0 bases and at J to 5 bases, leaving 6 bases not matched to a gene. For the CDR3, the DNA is TGCGCCAGCAGCTTGGCCCAGCGGGAGTGGGAGACCCAGTACTTC. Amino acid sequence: CASSLAQREWETQYF.

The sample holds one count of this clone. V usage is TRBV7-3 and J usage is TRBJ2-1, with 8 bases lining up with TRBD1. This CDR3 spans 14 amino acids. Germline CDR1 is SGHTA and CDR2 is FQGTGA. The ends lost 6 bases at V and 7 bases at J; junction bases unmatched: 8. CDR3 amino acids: CASSSGTGVNEQFF. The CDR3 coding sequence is TGTGCCAGCAGTTCCGGGACAGGCGTGAATGAGCAGTTCTTC.

The CDR3 reads CASPGSYNSPLHF. In DNA, the CDR3 is TGTGCCAGCCCCGGGAGCTATAATTCACCCCTCCACTTT. V and J are TRBV21-1 and TRBJ1-6. TRBV21-1 represents a pseudogene. The CDR3 totals 13 residues.

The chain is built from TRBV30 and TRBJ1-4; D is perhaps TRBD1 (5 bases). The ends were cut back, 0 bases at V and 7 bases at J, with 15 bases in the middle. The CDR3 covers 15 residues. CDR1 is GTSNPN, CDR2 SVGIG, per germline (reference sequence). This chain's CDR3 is CAWSVSAGVGEKLFF. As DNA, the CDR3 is TGTGCCTGGAGTGTATCGGCGGGGGTAGGTGAAAAACTGTTTTTT.

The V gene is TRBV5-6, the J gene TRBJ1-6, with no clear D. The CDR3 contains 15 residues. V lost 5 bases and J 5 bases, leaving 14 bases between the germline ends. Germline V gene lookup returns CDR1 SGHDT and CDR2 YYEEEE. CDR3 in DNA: TGTGCCAGCAGACAGAATGATATCAATAATTCACCCCTCCACTTT. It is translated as CASRQNDINNSPLHF. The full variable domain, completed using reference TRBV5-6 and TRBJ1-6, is DAGVTQSPTHLIKTRGQQVTLRCSPKSGHDTVSWYQQALGQGPQFIFQYYEEEERQRGNFPDRFSGHQFPNYSSELNVNALLLGDSALYLCASRQNDINNSPLHFGNGTRLTVT.

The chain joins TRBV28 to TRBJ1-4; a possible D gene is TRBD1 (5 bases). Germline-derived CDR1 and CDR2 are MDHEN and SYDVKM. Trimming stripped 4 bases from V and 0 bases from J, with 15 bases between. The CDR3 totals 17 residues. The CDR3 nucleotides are TGTGCCAGCAGTTCCGGGATCCGAGGGGCAACTAATGAAAAACTGTTTTTT. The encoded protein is CASSSGIRGATNEKLFF.

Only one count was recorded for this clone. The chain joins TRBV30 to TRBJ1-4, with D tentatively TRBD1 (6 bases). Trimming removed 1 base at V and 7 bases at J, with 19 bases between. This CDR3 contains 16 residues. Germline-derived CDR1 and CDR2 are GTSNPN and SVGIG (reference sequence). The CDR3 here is CAWSAGNRVLSEKLFF. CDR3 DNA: TGTGCCTGGAGTGCGGGTAACAGGGTACTCTCTGAAAAACTGTTTTTT.

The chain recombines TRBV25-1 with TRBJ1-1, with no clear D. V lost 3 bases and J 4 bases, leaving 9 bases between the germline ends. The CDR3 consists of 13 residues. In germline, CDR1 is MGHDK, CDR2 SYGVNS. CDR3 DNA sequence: TGTGCCAGCAGTGACGGGGTTACCACTGAAGCTTTCTTT. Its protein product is CASSDGVTTEAFF. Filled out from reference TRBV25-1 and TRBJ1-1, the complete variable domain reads EADIYQTPRYLVIGTGKKITLECSQTMGHDKMYWYQQDPGMELHLIHYSYGVNSTEKGDLSSESTVSRIRTEHFPLTLESARPSHTSQYLCASSDGVTTEAFFGQGTRLTVV.

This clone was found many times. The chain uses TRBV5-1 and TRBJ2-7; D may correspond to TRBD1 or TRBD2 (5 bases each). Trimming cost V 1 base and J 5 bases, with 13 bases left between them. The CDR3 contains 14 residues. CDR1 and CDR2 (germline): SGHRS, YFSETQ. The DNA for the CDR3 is TGCGCCAGCAGCTTGCGAGGGGCGCTCGACGAGCAGTACTTC. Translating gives CASSLRGALDEQYF.

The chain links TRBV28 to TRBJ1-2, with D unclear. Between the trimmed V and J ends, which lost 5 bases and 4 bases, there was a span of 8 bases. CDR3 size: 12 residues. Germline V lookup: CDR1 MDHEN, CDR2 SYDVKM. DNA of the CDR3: TGTGCCAGCAGTCAAGTGAGCTATGGCTACACCTTC. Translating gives CASSQVSYGYTF.

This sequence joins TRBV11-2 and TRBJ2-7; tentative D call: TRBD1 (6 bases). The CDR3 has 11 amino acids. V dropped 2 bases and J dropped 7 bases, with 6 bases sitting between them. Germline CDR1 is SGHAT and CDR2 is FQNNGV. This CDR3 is CASSLTGEQYF. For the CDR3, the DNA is TGTGCCAGCAGCTTAACAGGGGAGCAGTACTTC.

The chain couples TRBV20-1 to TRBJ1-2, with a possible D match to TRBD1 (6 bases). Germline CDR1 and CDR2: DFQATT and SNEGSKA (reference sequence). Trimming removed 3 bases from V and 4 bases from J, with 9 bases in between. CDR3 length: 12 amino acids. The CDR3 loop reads CSASKDSYGYTF. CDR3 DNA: TGCAGTGCTAGTAAGGACAGCTATGGCTACACCTTC.

CDR3 sequence: CASSLVQNTEAFF. The CDR3 DNA follows: TGTGCCAGCAGTTTGGTTCAGAACACTGAAGCTTTCTTT. The gene calls are TRBV12-3 or TRBV12-4 and TRBJ1-1; unclear D gene. V lost 3 bases and J 1 base, leaving 6 bases between the germline ends. CDR3 length equals 13 residues.

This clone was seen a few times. The CDR3 DNA sequence: TGCGCCAGCAGCCATGCAGGGGTCTCTGGGGCCAACGTCCTGACTTTC. As protein: CASSHAGVSGANVLTF. The chain employs TRBV4-3 and TRBJ2-6; the D gene is possibly TRBD1 (6 bases). Germline lookup yields CDR1 LGHNA and CDR2 YSLEER. V was shortened by 3 bases and J by 0 bases, with 9 bases between the two germline ends. This CDR3 has 16 residues.

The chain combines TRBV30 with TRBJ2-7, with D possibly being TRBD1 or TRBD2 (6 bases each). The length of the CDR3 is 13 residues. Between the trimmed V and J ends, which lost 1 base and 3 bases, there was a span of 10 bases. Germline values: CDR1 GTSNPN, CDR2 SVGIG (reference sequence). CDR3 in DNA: TGTGCCTGGAGTGAGGGGGGCAACTACGAGCAGTACTTC. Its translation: CAWSEGGNYEQYF.

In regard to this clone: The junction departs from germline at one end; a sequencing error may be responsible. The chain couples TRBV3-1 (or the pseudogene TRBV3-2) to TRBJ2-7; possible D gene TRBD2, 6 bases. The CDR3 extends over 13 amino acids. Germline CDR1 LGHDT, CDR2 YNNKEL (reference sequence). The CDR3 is CASSQDPNGPRGF. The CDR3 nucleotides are TGTGCCAGCAGCCAAGATCCTAATGGTCCCCGGGGGTTC.